Listed below are T cell receptor beta chains from one sample, sequenced in a study of blood T cells in healthy people across ages. TCRdb fed the 5' RACE reads into MiXCR, producing one record per CDR3 protein. The data show hundreds of thousands of distinct CDR3 sequences, around 21% seen once. Input material: blood. These receptors were obtained from a man between 65 and 80 years old in good health. CDR3s include the opening cysteine and the closing phenylalanine or tryptophan. The order of the fields is V gene, J gene, clone size, CDR3 length, D gene, CDR3 protein, CDR3 DNA. The D gene is left open where the match is weak. Rows give clone size only sometimes, using once, few, many, or a class for an expanded clone.

v_gene: TRBV4-3; j_gene: TRBJ2-5; abundance: .; len: 13; d_gene: TRBD1; CDR3aa: CASSPWTGGTQYF; CDR3nt: TGCGCCAGCAGCCCCTGGACAGGAGGGACCCAGTACTTC
v_gene: TRBV20-1; j_gene: TRBJ1-5; abundance: .; len: 14; d_gene: .; CDR3aa: CSARVGSSNQPQHF; CDR3nt: TGCAGTGCTAGAGTGGGAAGCAGCAATCAGCCCCAGCATTTT
v_gene: TRBV21-1; j_gene: TRBJ2-7; abundance: .; len: 15; d_gene: .; CDR3aa: CASSTQGQESYEQYF; CDR3nt: TGTGCCAGCAGCACACAGGGACAGGAGTCCTACGAGCAGTACTTC
v_gene: TRBV9; j_gene: TRBJ2-2; abundance: .; len: 16; d_gene: .; CDR3aa: CASSLLLTRNTGELFF; CDR3nt: TGTGCCAGCAGCCTTCTTTTGACACGAAACACCGGGGAGCTGTTTTTT
v_gene: TRBV24-1; j_gene: TRBJ2-5; abundance: .; len: 12; d_gene: .; CDR3aa: CATLDGEETQYF; CDR3nt: TGTGCCACCCTGGACGGCGAAGAGACCCAGTACTTC
v_gene: TRBV5-5; j_gene: TRBJ2-7; abundance: .; len: 15; d_gene: TRBD2; CDR3aa: CASSFLAGRDYEQYF; CDR3nt: TGTGCCAGCAGCTTCCTAGCCGGGAGGGATTACGAGCAGTACTTC
v_gene: TRBV20-1; j_gene: TRBJ2-7; abundance: .; len: 13; d_gene: .; CDR3aa: CSAPGRETSEQYF; CDR3nt: TGCAGTGCACCGGGGCGGGAAACGTCCGAGCAGTACTTC
v_gene: TRBV10-3; j_gene: TRBJ1-6; abundance: .; len: 14; d_gene: .; CDR3aa: CAISGDNYNSPLHF; CDR3nt: TGTGCCATCAGTGGGGACAACTATAATTCACCCCTCCACTTT
v_gene: TRBV6-2/TRBV6-3; j_gene: TRBJ1-5; abundance: .; len: 17; d_gene: .; CDR3aa: CAASGQGSTLDNQPQHF; CDR3nt: TGTGCCGCCTCCGGGCAGGGCAGTACCCTAGACAATCAGCCCCAGCATTTT
v_gene: TRBV27; j_gene: TRBJ2-7; abundance: .; len: 12; d_gene: .; CDR3aa: CASSFLGGEQYF; CDR3nt: TGTGCCAGCAGTTTCCTAGGAGGCGAGCAGTACTTC
v_gene: TRBV9; j_gene: TRBJ1-1; abundance: many; len: 13; d_gene: .; CDR3aa: CASSADSNTEAFF; CDR3nt: TGTGCCAGCAGCGCGGACTCGAACACTGAAGCTTTCTTT
v_gene: TRBV7-9; j_gene: TRBJ2-1; abundance: .; len: 15; d_gene: TRBD2; CDR3aa: CASSTLLAGDNEQFF; CDR3nt: TGTGCCAGCAGCACTCTTCTAGCGGGAGACAATGAGCAGTTCTTC
v_gene: TRBV5-1; j_gene: TRBJ1-2; abundance: few; len: 14; d_gene: .; CDR3aa: CASSLGESNYGYTF; CDR3nt: TGCGCCAGCAGCCTTGGGGAGTCTAACTATGGCTACACCTTC
v_gene: TRBV2; j_gene: TRBJ2-1; abundance: .; len: 13; d_gene: .; CDR3aa: CASNGLVNNEQFF; CDR3nt: TGTGCCAGCAACGGGTTAGTCAACAATGAGCAGTTCTTC
v_gene: TRBV20-1; j_gene: TRBJ2-5; abundance: .; len: 16; d_gene: .; CDR3aa: CSARDGQQGNQETQYF; CDR3nt: TGCAGTGCTAGAGATGGTCAACAGGGAAACCAAGAGACCCAGTACTTC
v_gene: TRBV5-5; j_gene: TRBJ1-2; abundance: .; len: 14; d_gene: TRBD1; CDR3aa: CASSSSTGEFGYTF; CDR3nt: TGTGCCAGCAGCTCCTCTACAGGGGAATTTGGCTACACCTTC
v_gene: TRBV6-2/TRBV6-3; j_gene: TRBJ2-5; abundance: .; len: 15; d_gene: .; CDR3aa: CASSFPNSYQETQYF; CDR3nt: TGTGCCAGCAGTTTTCCAAACTCGTACCAAGAGACCCAGTACTTC
v_gene: TRBV20-1; j_gene: TRBJ2-5; abundance: .; len: 14; d_gene: TRBD2; CDR3aa: CSATGTRGQETQYF; CDR3nt: TGCAGTGCAACCGGGACTAGGGGACAAGAGACCCAGTACTTC
v_gene: TRBV3-1; j_gene: TRBJ2-7; abundance: .; len: 14; d_gene: TRBD1; CDR3aa: CASTGQGRINEQYF; CDR3nt: TGTGCCAGCACCGGACAGGGAAGGATTAACGAGCAGTACTTC
v_gene: TRBV28; j_gene: TRBJ2-5; abundance: few; len: 15; d_gene: TRBD1; CDR3aa: CASSRDRGPSETQYF; CDR3nt: TGTGCCAGCTCAAGGGACAGGGGGCCGTCAGAGACCCAGTACTTC
v_gene: TRBV20-1; j_gene: TRBJ2-1; abundance: many; len: 13; d_gene: .; CDR3aa: CSARGLGVNEQFF; CDR3nt: TGCAGTGCTAGAGGGCTAGGAGTGAATGAGCAGTTCTTC
v_gene: TRBV5-1; j_gene: TRBJ1-5; abundance: .; len: 18; d_gene: .; CDR3aa: CASSLVPLTADSNQPQHF; CDR3nt: TGCGCCAGCAGCTTGGTCCCGTTGACAGCCGACAGCAATCAGCCCCAGCATTTT
v_gene: TRBV7-2; j_gene: TRBJ1-5; abundance: .; len: 14; d_gene: .; CDR3aa: CASSSDSEGQPQHF; CDR3nt: TGTGCCAGCAGCTCCGACAGTGAAGGTCAGCCCCAGCATTTT
v_gene: TRBV6-6; j_gene: TRBJ1-6; abundance: few; len: 14; d_gene: TRBD1; CDR3aa: CASRTGTETSPLHF; CDR3nt: TGTGCCAGCAGAACCGGGACAGAAACTTCACCCCTCCACTTT
v_gene: TRBV11-2; j_gene: TRBJ2-4; abundance: .; len: 17; d_gene: .; CDR3aa: CASSLDMGEKAKNIQYF; CDR3nt: TGTGCCAGCAGCTTAGATATGGGGGAGAAGGCCAAAAACATTCAGTACTTC
v_gene: TRBV4-2; j_gene: TRBJ2-2; abundance: few; len: 18; d_gene: TRBD2; CDR3aa: CASSQGVGAGANTGELFF; CDR3nt: TGTGCCAGCAGCCAAGGAGTTGGCGCGGGGGCGAACACCGGGGAGCTGTTTTTT
v_gene: TRBV10-3; j_gene: TRBJ2-5; abundance: few; len: 15; d_gene: .; CDR3aa: CAISVGRSHQETQYF; CDR3nt: TGTGCCATCAGTGTCGGTAGATCGCACCAAGAGACCCAGTACTTC
v_gene: TRBV3-1; j_gene: TRBJ2-5; abundance: .; len: 18; d_gene: TRBD2; CDR3aa: CASSQGLAGGTLRETQYF; CDR3nt: TGTGCCAGCAGCCAAGGACTAGCGGGAGGGACCCTCCGCGAGACCCAGTACTTC
v_gene: TRBV2; j_gene: TRBJ1-1; abundance: .; len: 14; d_gene: .; CDR3aa: CASSIRDKNTEAFF; CDR3nt: TGTGCCAGCAGTATCCGGGACAAAAACACTGAAGCTTTCTTT
v_gene: TRBV29-1; j_gene: TRBJ2-3; abundance: many; len: 16; d_gene: .; CDR3aa: CSVEQGQSSSTDTQYF; CDR3nt: TGCAGCGTTGAGCAGGGACAATCTTCCAGCACAGATACGCAGTATTTT
v_gene: TRBV7-2; j_gene: TRBJ2-2; abundance: few; len: 14; d_gene: .; CDR3aa: CASSLKGYTGELFF; CDR3nt: TGTGCCAGCAGCTTGAAGGGATACACCGGGGAGCTGTTTTTT
v_gene: TRBV20-1; j_gene: TRBJ2-3; abundance: .; len: 14; d_gene: .; CDR3aa: CSARGDGETDTQYF; CDR3nt: TGCAGTGCTAGAGGAGATGGGGAAACAGATACGCAGTATTTT
v_gene: TRBV18; j_gene: TRBJ2-3; abundance: few; len: 14; d_gene: .; CDR3aa: CASSPTREMGTQYF; CDR3nt: TGTGCCAGCTCACCAACAAGGGAGATGGGTACACAGTATTTT
v_gene: TRBV6-2/TRBV6-3; j_gene: TRBJ2-1; abundance: few; len: 11; d_gene: .; CDR3aa: CASTQENEQFF; CDR3nt: TGTGCCAGCACCCAGGAGAATGAGCAGTTCTTC
v_gene: TRBV3-1; j_gene: TRBJ1-2; abundance: many; len: 13; d_gene: .; CDR3aa: CASSPQGHYGYTF; CDR3nt: TGTGCCAGCAGCCCGCAGGGGCACTATGGCTACACCTTC
v_gene: TRBV12-5; j_gene: TRBJ2-1; abundance: .; len: 15; d_gene: TRBD2; CDR3aa: CASGLGTSGRVRQFF; CDR3nt: TGTGCTAGTGGTTTGGGGACTAGCGGGAGGGTCCGGCAGTTCTTC
v_gene: TRBV5-1; j_gene: TRBJ2-5; abundance: few; len: 14; d_gene: TRBD1; CDR3aa: CASSPTGMRETQYF; CDR3nt: TGCGCCAGCAGCCCGACAGGGATGAGAGAGACCCAGTACTTC
v_gene: TRBV9; j_gene: TRBJ2-6; abundance: few; len: 14; d_gene: .; CDR3aa: CASSAFSGANVLTF; CDR3nt: TGTGCCAGCAGCGCCTTCTCTGGGGCCAACGTCCTGACTTTC
v_gene: TRBV6-1; j_gene: TRBJ2-2; abundance: .; len: 15; d_gene: .; CDR3aa: CASSENTGHTGELFF; CDR3nt: TGTGCCAGCAGTGAAAATACAGGACACACCGGGGAGCTGTTTTTT
v_gene: TRBV7-9; j_gene: TRBJ2-1; abundance: few; len: 15; d_gene: .; CDR3aa: CASSFVLAVLDEQFF; CDR3nt: TGTGCCAGCAGCTTTGTGCTAGCAGTCTTGGATGAGCAGTTCTTC
v_gene: TRBV5-1; j_gene: TRBJ2-6; abundance: few; len: 19; d_gene: .; CDR3aa: CASSLSTGTAFSGANVLTF; CDR3nt: TGCGCCAGCAGCTTGAGTACCGGGACGGCCTTTTCAGGGGCCAACGTCCTGACTTTC
v_gene: TRBV5-1; j_gene: TRBJ2-1; abundance: .; len: 15; d_gene: .; CDR3aa: CASSLVGLSYNEQFF; CDR3nt: TGCGCCAGCAGCTTGGTCGGCCTCTCCTACAATGAGCAGTTCTTC
v_gene: TRBV2; j_gene: TRBJ2-1; abundance: few; len: 12; d_gene: TRBD2; CDR3aa: CASTREANEQFF; CDR3nt: TGTGCCAGCACCCGGGAGGCGAATGAGCAGTTCTTC
v_gene: TRBV7-3; j_gene: TRBJ2-2; abundance: many; len: 16; d_gene: TRBD2; CDR3aa: CASSLRAGVLAGELFF; CDR3nt: TGTGCCAGCAGCTTAAGGGCGGGAGTCCTCGCCGGGGAGCTGTTTTTT
v_gene: TRBV4-1; j_gene: TRBJ1-5; abundance: few; len: 16; d_gene: TRBD1; CDR3aa: CASSQVTGGLNQPQHF; CDR3nt: TGCGCCAGCAGCCAAGTGACAGGGGGCCTCAATCAGCCCCAGCATTTT
v_gene: TRBV12-3/TRBV12-4; j_gene: TRBJ2-3; abundance: .; len: 12; d_gene: .; CDR3aa: CASRNVGDTQYF; CDR3nt: TGTGCCAGCAGGAACGTGGGGGATACGCAGTATTTT
v_gene: TRBV3-1; j_gene: TRBJ2-1; abundance: .; len: 12; d_gene: .; CDR3aa: CASSNLGDWEFF; CDR3nt: TGTGCCAGCAGTAACCTAGGGGATTGGGAGTTCTTC
v_gene: TRBV9; j_gene: TRBJ1-1; abundance: many; len: 17; d_gene: .; CDR3aa: CASSVGSREKVNTEAFF; CDR3nt: TGTGCCAGCAGCGTAGGATCCAGGGAGAAGGTAAACACTGAAGCTTTCTTT